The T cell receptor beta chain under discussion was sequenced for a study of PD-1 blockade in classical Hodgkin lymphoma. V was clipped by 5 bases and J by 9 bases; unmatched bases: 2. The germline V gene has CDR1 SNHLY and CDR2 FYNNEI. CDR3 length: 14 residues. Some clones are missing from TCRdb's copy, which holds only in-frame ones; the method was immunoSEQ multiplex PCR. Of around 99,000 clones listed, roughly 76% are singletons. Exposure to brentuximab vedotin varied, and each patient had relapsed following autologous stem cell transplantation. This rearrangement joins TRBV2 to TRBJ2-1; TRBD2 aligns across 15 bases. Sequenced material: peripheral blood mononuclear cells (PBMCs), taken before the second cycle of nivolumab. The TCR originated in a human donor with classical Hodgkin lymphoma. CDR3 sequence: CASSRTSGRGEQFF. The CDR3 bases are TGTGCCAGCAGTCGGACTAGCGGGAGGGGTGAGCAGTTCTTC.